This T cell receptor (beta chain) derives from a study of a mutant IDH1 vaccine in newly diagnosed glioma. Study-wide context: Investigators started vaccination 4-6 weeks after radiotherapy alone, or with temozolomide cycles. Those enrolled had earlier been treated with radiotherapy, temozolomide, or both, mostly both.

Only in-frame clones appear in the TCRdb table, and some are missing; sequencing was by immunoSEQ multiplex PCR. Of about 58,000 clones listed, about 81% are singletons. Germline CDR1 reads MDHEN; CDR2 reads SYDVKM. Trimming took 10 bases from V and 1 from J, leaving 17 bases between them. This CDR3 has 14 amino acids. This clone was observed a single time. What it recognizes is unknown. Time point noted: week 5, during vaccination. Vaccine doses each comprised 300 ug of mutant IDH1 20-mer peptide, with topical imiquimod. Notes on the study in general: With respect to changes in top peripheral T cell clonotypes, pseudoprogression seemed unrelated.

The J gene is TRBJ2-7, the V gene TRBV28; D not resolved. This sequence originates from a woman between 50 and 59 years old with glioma. The material sequenced was PBMCs, taken from a glioma patient whose treatment included an IDH1 peptide vaccine. The CDR3 nucleotides are TGTGCCACCCAGTTAGAGAGCAGATCCTACGAGCAGTACTTC. Its protein is CATQLESRSYEQYF.